This T cell receptor (beta chain) was found in a study of shared clonotypes between healthy human individuals. Per germline, CDR1 SGHNT and CDR2 YENEEA. This CDR3 contains 16 residues. Trimming stripped 1 base from V and 6 bases from J, with 16 bases between. Once extracted for a subset, genomic DNA was divided evenly among several immunoSEQ plates. Sorted-subset replicate PCR reactions contained roughly 190 ng DNA, corresponding to approximately 30,000 T cell genomes. TCRdb's table, derived via immunoSEQ multiplex PCR, lists solely in-frame clones and lacks some. The repertoire holds over a million clones, with about 80% as singletons.

Sequencing used memory CD4+ T cells from PBMCs. Subset described: CD45RA-negative fraction. The V and J genes are TRBV11-3 and TRBJ2-1; possibly TRBD2 for D (6 bases). The TCR sequence derives from a man younger than 30 in good health. Some clones in this sample may be carry-over from other donors' samples. CDR3 nucleotides: TGTGCCAGCAGCTTAGGCACCTACGCGGGACTCAATGAGCAGTTCTTC. It yields the protein CASSLGTYAGLNEQFF.